This record looks at one T cell receptor beta chain sequence and its context. Its antigen is still unknown. The treatment was: approximately 9-day PBMC culture with coronavirus spike peptide pools or control peptides (ViraFEST assay). The assay that was used to sequence DNA from cultured CD4+ T cells was the Oncomine TCR Beta short-read assay. Once CD4+ T cells had been cultured, genomic DNA was extracted from them. Each CDR3 protein gets one entry after TCRdb re-called the PCR reads with MiXCR. The sample has 11,000 or so distinct CDR3 sequences, around 46% seen once. This sample was included in a study of vaccination and CD4 T cells after COVID-19. The overall study: Post-diagnosis, post-COVID samples were collected after a median around 100 days, ranging 35 to 161. Post-vaccine sampling followed dose two by a median about 72 days (range 14 to 241).

The V end was cut by 11 bases, the J end by 7 bases, with 17 bases between. The CDR3 runs 12 residues. Germline V lookup: CDR1 MNHEY, CDR2 SVGEGT. Study-wide results and caveats: There was no significant change from around 20 to 38 median reactive clonotypes.

The V and J genes are TRBV6-2 or TRBV6-3 and TRBJ1-2; D is unresolved. Sequenced material: CD4+ T cells from blood, cultured in vitro. The receptor's source is a human donor who had recovered from COVID-19. DNA for the CDR3: TGTGCCTCCCAGAGGAGCGAGGGTGGCTACACCTTC. It codes for CASQRSEGGYTF.